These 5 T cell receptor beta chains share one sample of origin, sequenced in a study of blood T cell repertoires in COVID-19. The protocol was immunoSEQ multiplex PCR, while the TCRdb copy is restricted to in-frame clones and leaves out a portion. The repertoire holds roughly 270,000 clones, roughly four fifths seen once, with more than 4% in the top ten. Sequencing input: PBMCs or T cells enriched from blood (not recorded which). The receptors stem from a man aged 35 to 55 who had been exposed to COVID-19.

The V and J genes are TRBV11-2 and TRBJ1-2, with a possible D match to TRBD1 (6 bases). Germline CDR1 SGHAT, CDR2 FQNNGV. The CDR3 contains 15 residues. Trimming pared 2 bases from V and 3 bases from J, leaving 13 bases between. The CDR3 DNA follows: TGTGCCAGCAGCTTATCGGGGGGCGACGACTATGGCTACACCTTC. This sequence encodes CASSLSGGDDYGYTF. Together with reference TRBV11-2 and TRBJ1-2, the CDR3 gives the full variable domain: EAGVAQSPRYKIIEKRQSVAFWCNPISGHATLYWYQQILGQGPKLLIQFQNNGVVDDSQLPKDRFSAERLKGVDSTLKIQPAKLEDSAVYLCASSLSGGDDYGYTFGSGTRLTVV.

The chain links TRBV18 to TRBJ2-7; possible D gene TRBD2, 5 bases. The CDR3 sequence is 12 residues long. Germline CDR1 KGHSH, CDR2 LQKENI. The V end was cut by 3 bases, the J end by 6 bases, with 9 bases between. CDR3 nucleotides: TGTGCCAGCTCACCGCGGGTTGCCGAGCAGTACTTC. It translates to CASSPRVAEQYF.

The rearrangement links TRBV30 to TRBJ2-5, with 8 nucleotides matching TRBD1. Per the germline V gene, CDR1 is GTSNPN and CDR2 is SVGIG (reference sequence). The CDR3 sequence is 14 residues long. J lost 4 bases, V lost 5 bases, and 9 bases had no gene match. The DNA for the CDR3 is TGTGCCTGGCATAACACAGGGGGAAGAGAGACCCAGTACTTC. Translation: CAWHNTGGRETQYF.

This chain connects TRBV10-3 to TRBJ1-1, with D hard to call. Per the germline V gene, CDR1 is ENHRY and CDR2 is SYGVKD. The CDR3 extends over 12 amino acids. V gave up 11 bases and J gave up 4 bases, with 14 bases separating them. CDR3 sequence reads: CASKDAGTEAFF. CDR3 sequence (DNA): TGTGCCTCTAAGGATGCGGGCACTGAAGCTTTCTTT.

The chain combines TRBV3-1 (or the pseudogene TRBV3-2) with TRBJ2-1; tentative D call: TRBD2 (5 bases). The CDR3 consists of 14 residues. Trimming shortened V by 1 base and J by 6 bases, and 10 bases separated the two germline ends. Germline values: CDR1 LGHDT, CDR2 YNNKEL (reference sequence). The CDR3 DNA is TGTGCCAGCAGCCAAGCGGCGGGTCCCAATGAGCAGTTCTTC. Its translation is CASSQAAGPNEQFF.